These 30 T cell receptor beta chains were sequenced from one sample in a study of T cells in Graves' hyperthyroidism and ophthalmopathy. TCR beta CDR3 region amplification was performed from RNA transcripts. When the TCR CDR3 underwent first-round RT-PCR, the HTBI primer set was used. TCRdb processed the multiplex PCR reads anew with MiXCR; each CDR3 protein has one entry. The repertoire holds more than 500,000 distinct CDR3 sequences, with around 15% as singletons. What was sequenced was blood. The receptor set was obtained from a middle-aged woman with Graves' hyperthyroidism.

V is TRBV6-1 and J is TRBJ2-4; D is possibly TRBD1 (6 bases). Trimming cost V 3 bases and J 2 bases, with 11 bases left between them. Germline V gene data show CDR1 as MNHNS and CDR2 as SASEGT. CDR3 length: 15 amino acids. CDR3 loop: CASSDSDSPKNIQYF. CDR3 DNA sequence: TGTGCCAGCAGTGATTCGGACAGCCCCAAAAACATTCAGTACTTC.

This clonotype was observed at least ten times. V is TRBV7-2 and J is TRBJ2-1; 10 bases are a match to TRBD2. J lost 9 bases, V lost 1 base, and 6 bases had no gene match. This CDR3 spans 15 amino acids. In germline, CDR1 is SGHTA, CDR2 FQGNSA. CDR3 in DNA: TGTGCCAGCAGCTTAGAAGCGGGAGGGCGTGGTGAGCAGTTCTTC. Translated: CASSLEAGGRGEQFF. The whole variable domain, filled in from reference TRBV7-2 and TRBJ2-1, reads GAGVSQSPSNKVTEKGKDVELRCDPISGHTALYWYRQSLGQGLEFLIYFQGNSAPDKSGLPSDRFSAERTGGSVSTLTIQRTQQEDSAVYLCASSLEAGGRGEQFFGPGTRLTVL.

Points on this clonotype: A much larger clone lies a single base off, so this may be a read error. The rearrangement links TRBV20-1 to TRBJ2-7; no clear D. The CDR3 spans 14 residues. Germline V CDR1 and CDR2: DFQATT, SNEGSKA (reference sequence). The germline V and J ends were trimmed by 3 bases and 5 bases, with 17 bases remaining between them. CDR3 amino acids: CSASPLRCVNEQYF. CDR3 in DNA: TGCAGTGCTAGCCCATTGAGGTGCGTTAACGAGCAGTACTTC.

This clonotype has only a few counts. The V gene is TRBV3-1, the J gene TRBJ2-3; a weak D match, TRBD2 (8 bases). The CDR3 spans 14 residues. Germline V CDR1 and CDR2: LGHDT, YNNKEL (reference sequence). Trimming stripped 5 bases from V and 7 bases from J, with 16 bases between. CDR3 DNA sequence: TGTGCCAGCAGCGGCGGGGGGACAGCTCATACGCAGTATTTT. Its translation: CASSGGGTAHTQYF.

The chain couples TRBV5-6 to TRBJ1-5; TRBD1 matches at 10 bases. Trimming at V came to 1 base and at J to 6 bases, leaving 4 bases not matched to a gene. This CDR3 region has 15 residues. From germline, CDR1 is SGHDT and CDR2 YYEEEE. The CDR3 nucleotides are TGTGCCAGCAGCTTGTCCGGGACAGGGGTTCAGCCCCAGCATTTT. Translating it yields CASSLSGTGVQPQHF.

There are many counts of this clonotype. V is TRBV28 and J is TRBJ2-7; D is ambiguous. V lost 6 bases to trimming and J lost 2 bases, with 17 bases between them. CDR1 MDHEN and CDR2 SYDVKM come from the germline V gene. This CDR3 has 15 residues. As DNA, the CDR3 is TGTGCCAGCAGGTCCGCGAGGACGCTCACCTACGAGCAGTACTTC. It encodes CASRSARTLTYEQYF.

This clonotype appeared many times. The chain links TRBV7-2 to TRBJ2-7; 7 nucleotides line up with TRBD2. Germline V gene data show CDR1 as SGHTA and CDR2 as FQGNSA. This CDR3 has 15 residues. After removal of 1 base from V and 4 bases from J, the junction contained 7 bases not matched to a gene. CDR3 DNA sequence: TGTGCCAGCAGCTTAGTTCCAGCGGGGATATACGAGCAGTACTTC. This translates into CASSLVPAGIYEQYF.

Remarks on this clonotype: A much larger clone is a single base away; this may be a read error. V usage is TRBV6-5 and J usage is TRBJ2-3, with D possibly being TRBD1 (6 bases). V was clipped by 1 base and J by 4 bases, with 12 bases between them. The CDR3 extends over 15 amino acids. The germline V gene has CDR1 MNHEY and CDR2 SVGAGI. CDR3 DNA sequence: TGTGCCAGCAGTTACTTCAGGACAGCGTCAGATACGCAGTATTTT. It yields the protein CASSYFRTASDTQYF.

This clonotype appeared many times. This chain connects TRBV18 to TRBJ2-7, with D unresolved. The CDR3 runs 12 residues. CDR1 and CDR2 (germline): KGHSH, LQKENI. V gave up 5 bases and J gave up 3 bases, with 8 bases separating them. CDR3: CASSAGRYEQYF. DNA of the CDR3: TGTGCCAGCTCAGCCGGCCGCTACGAGCAGTACTTC. Together with reference TRBV18 and TRBJ2-7, the CDR3 gives the full variable domain: NAGVMQNPRHLVRRRGQEARLRCSPMKGHSHVYWYRQLPEEGLKFMVYLQKENIIDESGMPKERFSAEFPKEGPSILRIQQVVRGDSAAYFCASSAGRYEQYFGPGTRLTVT.

The chain joins TRBV18 to TRBJ2-3; 7 bases fit TRBD2. V lost 1 base and J lost 0; bases outside the gene matches: 7. The germline CDR1 and CDR2 sequences are KGHSH and LQKENI. CDR3 length: 17 residues. CDR3 coding DNA: TGTGCCAGCTCACCACTAGCGGGTCGTCTTAGCACAGATACGCAGTATTTT. Translated: CASSPLAGRLSTDTQYF.

Worth noting for this clonotype: One end of the junction varies from germline; a read error may be responsible. V is TRBV6-1 and J is TRBJ2-1; D is unclear. Per germline, CDR1 MNHNS and CDR2 SASEGT. CDR3 length: 16 amino acids. For the CDR3, the DNA is TGTGCCAGCAGTCCATTCCCCGAACCCCCCTACAATGAGCAGCTCTTC. Residues: CASSPFPEPPYNEQLF.

This clonotype was counted many times. The chain combines TRBV12-3 or TRBV12-4 with TRBJ1-5; 9 bases align to TRBD1. The length of the CDR3 is 16 residues. V was pared by 4 bases and J by 3 bases, with 7 bases of the junction left unmatched. The CDR3, as DNA: TGTGCCAGCAGTTCCGCCGGGACAGGGATCAATCAGCCCCAGCATTTT. Translating gives CASSSAGTGINQPQHF.

This clonotype was picked up many times. J is TRBJ1-4 and V is TRBV2; the match to TRBD1 covers 7 bases. This CDR3 is 14 amino acids long. With 4 bases clipped from V and 10 bases from J, the junction kept 9 bases outside the gene matches. Germline CDR1 is SNHLY and CDR2 is FYNNEI. The CDR3 here is CASSGGQAQGKLFF. CDR3 nucleotides: TGTGCCAGCAGTGGAGGACAGGCACAGGGAAAACTGTTTTTT. The whole variable domain, filled in from reference TRBV2 and TRBJ1-4, reads EPEVTQTPSHQVTQMGQEVILRCVPISNHLYFYWYRQILGQKVEFLVSFYNNEISEKSEIFDDQFSVERPDGSNFTLKIRSTKLEDSAMYFCASSGGQAQGKLFFGSGTQLSVL.

The chain recombines TRBV7-2 with TRBJ2-1; a possible D gene is TRBD1 (5 bases). Trimming took 6 bases from V and 4 from J, leaving 10 bases between them. The length of the CDR3 is 13 residues. Germline CDR1 SGHTA, CDR2 FQGNSA. CDR3 nucleotides: TGTGCCAGCAGTAAGCAGGGATACAATGAGCAGTTCTTC. Protein sequence: CASSKQGYNEQFF.

This clonotype occurred many times. CDR3: CASSPPQGPQHF. Written as DNA, the CDR3 is TGTGCCAGCTCACCACCGCAGGGCCCCCAGCATTTT. The rearrangement links TRBV18 to TRBJ1-5, with D possibly TRBD1 on 5 matching bases. The CDR3 is made up of 12 amino acids. The V gene's germline CDR1 is KGHSH and CDR2 LQKENI. Trimming pared 0 bases from V and 10 bases from J, leaving 7 bases between.

Ten or more counts support this clonotype. The chain combines TRBV6-1 with TRBJ2-7; weak D call: TRBD1 (6 bases). The germline gives CDR1 MNHNS, CDR2 SASEGT. The V and J ends lost 5 bases and 0 bases respectively, with 17 bases between them. The CDR3 extends over 16 amino acids. The CDR3 nucleotides read TGTGCCAGCAGTTTTTCCCGGGACACGAGCTCCTACGAGCAGTACTTC. Encoded protein: CASSFSRDTSSYEQYF.

This clonotype was counted a few times. V usage is TRBV20-1 and J usage is TRBJ2-2, with D possibly called TRBD1 or TRBD2 (5 bases each). The germline CDR1 and CDR2 sequences are DFQATT and SNEGSKA (reference sequence). The CDR3 covers 13 residues. V gave up 6 bases and J gave up 2 bases, with 10 bases separating them. The CDR3 sequence is CSAGTRNTGELFF. CDR3 in DNA: TGCAGTGCAGGGACGAGAAACACCGGGGAGCTGTTTTTT.

This clonotype has at least ten counts. The V call is TRBV11-2, the J call TRBJ2-7; 9 bases match TRBD2. In germline, CDR1 is SGHAT, CDR2 FQNNGV. The CDR3 has 15 residues. V lost 5 bases and J lost 3; bases outside the gene matches: 8. For the CDR3, the DNA is TGTGCCAGCAGCCAATCCTCGACTAGCGGCTACGAGCAGTACTTC. Translated, it gives CASSQSSTSGYEQYF.

This chain connects TRBV7-8 to TRBJ1-5; D gene ambiguous. Germline lookup yields CDR1 SGHVS and CDR2 FQNEAQ. The ends were cut back, 3 bases at V and 6 bases at J, with 9 bases in the middle. This CDR3 is built from 13 residues. DNA of the CDR3: TGTGCCAGCAGCTTCGGAAGTAGTCAGCCCCAGCATTTT. Its translation is CASSFGSSQPQHF.

This chain joins TRBV20-1 and TRBJ2-1, with TRBD2 identical over 13 bases. Germline CDR1 reads DFQATT; CDR2 reads SNEGSKA (reference sequence). The V segment lost 3 bases and the J segment 7 bases; nucleotides outside the gene matches: 18. This CDR3 region has 19 residues. CDR3 in amino acids: CSASLLAGGPLRRLNEQFF. The CDR3 DNA follows: TGCAGTGCTAGCTTACTAGCGGGAGGGCCCTTGAGACGGTTAAATGAGCAGTTCTTC.

This clonotype showed up many times. The chain links TRBV12-3 or TRBV12-4 to TRBJ1-4; the D gene is possibly TRBD1 (5 bases). The CDR3 is 14 amino acids. V was clipped by 6 bases and J by 7 bases, with 15 bases between them. This chain's CDR3 is CASSSPGGVEKLFF. In DNA form, the CDR3 reads TGTGCCAGCAGCAGTCCGGGAGGGGTTGAAAAACTGTTTTTT.

The rearrangement uses TRBV6-5 and TRBJ2-5, with 7 nucleotides matching TRBD2. The CDR3 length is 15 residues. Per the germline V gene, CDR1 is MNHEY and CDR2 is SVGAGI. J was trimmed by 5 bases and V by 0 bases; bases with no gene match: 6. The CDR3 sequence is CASSYSMGGWETQYF. DNA of the CDR3: TGTGCCAGCAGTTACTCGATGGGGGGGTGGGAGACCCAGTACTTC.

This clonotype was found a few times. This chain connects TRBV9 to TRBJ2-1; the match to TRBD2 covers 16 bases. CDR1 and CDR2 from the germline V gene are SGDLS and YYNGEE. The CDR3 covers 17 residues. V was pared by 3 bases and J by 6 bases, with 6 bases of the junction left unmatched. CDR3 region: CASSDGTSGRVGNEQFF. In DNA form, the CDR3 reads TGTGCCAGCAGCGACGGGACTAGCGGGAGGGTTGGCAATGAGCAGTTCTTC.

This clonotype was observed many times. The genes are TRBV28 and TRBJ2-5; D possibly corresponds to TRBD1 (6 bases). This CDR3 comprises 14 residues. Trimming removed 5 bases from V and 7 bases from J, with 17 bases in between. Germline values: CDR1 MDHEN, CDR2 SYDVKM. CDR3: CASSPLTGRGTQYF. CDR3 nucleotide sequence: TGTGCCAGCAGTCCGCTAACAGGGCGCGGGACCCAGTACTTC.

The rearrangement joins TRBV15 to TRBJ2-3; 8 bases are a match to TRBD1. V dropped 2 bases and J dropped 4; count of bases not matched to a gene: 5. Germline-derived CDR1 and CDR2 are LNHNV and YYDKDF (reference sequence). This CDR3 comprises 15 residues. The CDR3 DNA sequence: TGTGCCACCAGCAGAAGACAGGGGCAGCCAGATACGCAGTATTTT. Amino acids: CATSRRQGQPDTQYF.

This clonotype was seen only a few times. The chain has TRBV9 and TRBJ2-3, with 7 bases identical to TRBD2. The CDR3 is 15 amino acids. Germline loops: CDR1 SGDLS, CDR2 YYNGEE. J was trimmed by 5 bases and V by 4 bases; bases with no gene match: 10. CDR3 amino acids: CASSPMAGVGDTQYF. In nucleotides, the CDR3 is TGTGCCAGCAGCCCCATGGCGGGAGTAGGAGATACGCAGTATTTT.

Regarding this clonotype: Possible read error: a much larger clone is one base away. The rearrangement uses TRBV3-1 and TRBJ2-1; TRBD2 aligns across 7 bases. V lost 4 bases and J lost 3; bases outside the gene matches: 18. In germline, CDR1 is LGHDT, CDR2 YNNKEL (reference sequence). The CDR3 consists of 19 residues. This CDR3 reads CASSPTLSLTGGSYNEQFF. The CDR3 DNA sequence: TGTGCCAGCAGCCCCACTCTCTCCTTGACTGGCGGGAGCTACAATGAGCAGTTCTTC.

This clonotype appeared many times. CDR3 loop: CASSVTGTGTDTQYF. CDR3 in DNA: TGTGCCAGCAGCGTCACCGGGACAGGCACAGATACGCAGTATTTT. V usage is TRBV7-3 and J usage is TRBJ2-3, with 7 positions matching TRBD1. Trimming removed 5 bases from V and 1 base from J; junction bases left unmatched: 6. CDR1 is SGHTA and CDR2 is FQGTGA in the germline V gene. The CDR3 contains 15 residues.

This clonotype was observed many times. CDR3 sequence: CASSQDLGSNEQFF. The CDR3 DNA reads as TGTGCCAGCAGCCAAGATCTCGGAAGCAATGAGCAGTTCTTC. This chain uses TRBV3-1 with TRBJ2-1; no clear D gene. The germline V gene has CDR1 LGHDT and CDR2 YNNKEL (reference sequence). Trimming shortened V by 0 bases and J by 6 bases, and 9 bases separated the two germline ends. The CDR3 covers 14 residues.

This clonotype has ten or more counts. V is TRBV20-1 and J is TRBJ1-1; the match to TRBD1 covers 10 bases. The CDR3 sequence is 12 residues long. Germline values: CDR1 DFQATT, CDR2 SNEGSKA (reference sequence). The trim removed 0 bases at V and 13 bases at J, leaving 5 bases unmatched. CDR3 coding DNA: TGCAGTGCTAGAGAGACAGGGGGCGTAAGTTTCTTT. As protein: CSARETGGVSFF.